This is a list of T cell receptor beta chains from one sample in a study of T cell repertoires in cytomegalovirus infection. Which antigens these TCRs recognize remains unknown. TCRdb reanalysed the reads using MiXCR and keeps one entry per CDR3 protein. The sample contains 370,000 or so distinct CDR3 sequences, roughly 34% of which appear only once. This specimen consisted of cultured PBMCs, obtained from culture after CMV antigen stimulation. The receptors originated from a human donor in good health (CMV status not recorded). Some clones in this sample may be carry-over from other donors' samples. Both conserved end residues are part of each CDR3. Fields, in order: V gene, clone size, D gene, J gene, CDR3 DNA, CDR3 protein. The D gene is left open where the match is weak. Size is stated for part of the rows, as once, few or many counts, or as a class when the clone is expanded.

TRBV29-1,.,.,TRBJ2-2,TGCAGCGCCCGGCTGGGCAGTGCGAACACCGGGGAGCTGTTTTTT,CSARLGSANTGELFF
TRBV4-3,once,.,TRBJ2-3,TGCGCCAGCAGCCAAGGTGGCGGTACTAGCACAGATACGCAGTATTTT,CASSQGGGTSTDTQYF
TRBV7-8,.,.,TRBJ2-5,TGTGCCAGCAGCTTAGGGGAGGGGGCGACCGGGGAGACCCAGTACTTC,CASSLGEGATGETQYF
TRBV7-2,few,.,TRBJ2-7,TGTGCCAGCAGCTTAAAGGATGGCTGGCCCCACGAGCAGTACTTC,CASSLKDGWPHEQYF
TRBV7-9,many,.,TRBJ1-1,TGTGCCAGCAGCCTGGAGGAGGGGACTGAAGCTTTCTTT,CASSLEEGTEAFF
TRBV12-3/TRBV12-4,few,TRBD1,TRBJ2-2,TGTGCCAGCAGTGTCGGGGACAGGGCCGGGGAGCTGTTTTTT,CASSVGDRAGELFF
TRBV4-1,.,TRBD1,TRBJ1-5,TGCGCCAGCAGCCAAGCCCAGGGGGATCAGCCCCAGCATTTT,CASSQAQGDQPQHF
TRBV6-5,.,TRBD1,TRBJ1-1,TGTGCCAGCCATCGGACAGGGAGGGCTGAAGCTTTCTTT,CASHRTGRAEAFF
TRBV7-7,many,TRBD2,TRBJ2-3,TGTGCTAGCAGCTCGACTAGCGGGAGGTCAGATACGCAGTATTTT,CASSSTSGRSDTQYF
TRBV2,.,TRBD2,TRBJ2-5,TGTGCCAGCAGTTTGACTAGCGCAGAGACCCAGTACTTC,CASSLTSAETQYF
TRBV19,.,TRBD2,TRBJ2-5,TGTGCCAGTAGTCTAACTACGGGACTAGCGGGGTCGCGAGAGACCCAGTACTTC,CASSLTTGLAGSRETQYF
TRBV9,.,.,TRBJ1-1,TGTGCCAGCAGCATAACGGGGGTGAACACTGAAGCTTTCTTT,CASSITGVNTEAFF
TRBV4-1,.,.,TRBJ2-7,TGCGCCAGCAGCCAAGAGGGTACGTGGGACTACGAGCAGTACTTC,CASSQEGTWDYEQYF
TRBV20-1,.,TRBD2,TRBJ2-1,TGCAGTGCTTTTCAGGGGGGCGGGAGGGCCTCCTACAATGAGCAGTTCTTC,CSAFQGGGRASYNEQFF
TRBV4-1,.,TRBD2,TRBJ2-2,TGCGCCAGTGGCTGGAGTCTAGCGGACACCGGGGAGCTGTTTTTT,CASGWSLADTGELFF
TRBV10-3,few,TRBD2,TRBJ2-7,TGTGCCATCAGTGAAGGACTAGCGGGAGTCGGGGAGCAGTACTTC,CAISEGLAGVGEQYF
TRBV28,few,TRBD1,TRBJ1-5,TGTGCCAGCAGTTTTGGGACAGGGGCGTATTATAGCAATCAGCCCCAGCATTTT,CASSFGTGAYYSNQPQHF
TRBV4-1,once,TRBD1,TRBJ1-3,TGCGCCAGCAGCCTTCGGGACAGGGGTTACTCTGGAAACACCATATATTTT,CASSLRDRGYSGNTIYF
TRBV7-2,.,TRBD1,TRBJ2-7,TGTGCCAGCAACCAACAGGGGGTAGTAAACGAGCAGTACTTC,CASNQQGVVNEQYF
TRBV19,.,.,TRBJ2-1,TGTGCCAGTAGTCTGGTCGGTTGGGATAATGAGCAGTTCTTC,CASSLVGWDNEQFF
TRBV7-9,few,TRBD2,TRBJ2-3,TGTGCCAGCAGTTCCCTAGCGGAGAGCACATATACGCAGTATTTT,CASSSLAESTYTQYF
TRBV29-1,few,TRBD1,TRBJ1-5,TGCAGCGTTGGAACAGGGGACGGGGGGCCCCAGCATTTT,CSVGTGDGGPQHF